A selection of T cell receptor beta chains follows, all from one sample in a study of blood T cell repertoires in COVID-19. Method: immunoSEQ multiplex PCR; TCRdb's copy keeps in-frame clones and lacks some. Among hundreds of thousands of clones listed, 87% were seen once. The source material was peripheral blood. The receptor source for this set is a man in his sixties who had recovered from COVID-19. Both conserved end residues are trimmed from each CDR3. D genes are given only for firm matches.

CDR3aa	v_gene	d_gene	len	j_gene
ASSVDGHGNEQY	TRBV9	NA	12	TRBJ2-7
ASSVRTGMNTEAF	TRBV7-9	TRBD1	13	TRBJ1-1
ASSSVEKLF	TRBV12-3/TRBV12-4	NA	9	TRBJ1-4
ATSRREGRSTDTQY	TRBV24-1	NA	14	TRBJ2-3
ASSERPGLAGGPSYEQY	TRBV6-1	TRBD2	17	TRBJ2-7
ASSSSSGGTSYNEQF	TRBV5-1	TRBD2	15	TRBJ2-1
ASSPTSGRAGHEQF	TRBV18	TRBD2	14	TRBJ2-1
ASSLGAGEGDTQY	TRBV5-1	TRBD2	13	TRBJ2-3
ASSQSQLPGQGESETQY	TRBV23-1	TRBD1	17	TRBJ2-5
ASRKQGTNYGYT	TRBV19	NA	12	TRBJ1-2
ASSPGKGEGYT	TRBV13	NA	11	TRBJ1-2
ASSIQAYNEKLF	TRBV19	NA	12	TRBJ1-4
ASSVQGSHTGELF	TRBV9	NA	13	TRBJ2-2
ASSLAGGDGNTIY	TRBV5-1	NA	13	TRBJ1-3
ASSPLTPGGNTEAF	TRBV5-1	NA	14	TRBJ1-1
ASSRGQLTNEKLF	TRBV7-8	NA	13	TRBJ1-4
ASSLEGAHTEAF	TRBV5-4	TRBD1	12	TRBJ1-1
ASSVQRGFSYEQY	TRBV3-1/TRBV3-2	TRBD2	13	TRBJ2-7
ASLLLSGGPQH	TRBV7-2	NA	11	TRBJ1-5
ASSAGQGNQPQH	TRBV5-1	TRBD1	12	TRBJ1-5
ASSPSGGGTGELF	TRBV7-2	TRBD2	13	TRBJ2-2
ASSLGQGGYGYT	TRBV5-1	TRBD1	12	TRBJ1-2
ASSKPGLAGPGETQY	TRBV7-9	TRBD2	15	TRBJ2-5
ASSKTGYGYT	TRBV12-3/TRBV12-4	TRBD1	10	TRBJ1-2
ASRGGSYNEQF	TRBV5-5	NA	11	TRBJ2-1
ASSLNRGSYGYT	TRBV7-2	TRBD1	12	TRBJ1-2
ASNPDSSGNTIY	TRBV9	NA	12	TRBJ1-3
ASRYTEEQAEAF	TRBV7-2	NA	12	TRBJ1-1
ASSLRQQDTQY	TRBV7-3	NA	11	TRBJ2-3
ASSLWGDGYT	TRBV2	NA	10	TRBJ1-2
ASSMARTNTEAF	TRBV4-2	NA	12	TRBJ1-1
ASSPGSQRKSGYT	TRBV6-5	NA	13	TRBJ1-2
AWSGGALSGANVLT	TRBV30	TRBD2	14	TRBJ2-6
ASSLGLAAGEQF	TRBV3-1/TRBV3-2	TRBD2	12	TRBJ2-1
ASSFGTGGRDEQF	TRBV5-1	TRBD1	13	TRBJ2-1
ASRTTALLLKETQY	TRBV6-6	NA	14	TRBJ2-5
ASRGQGKDQPQH	TRBV6-5	TRBD1	12	TRBJ1-5
ASSLGVGLGGNEQF	TRBV11-3	NA	14	TRBJ2-1
ASSLVRQGVYGYT	TRBV5-4	TRBD1	13	TRBJ1-2
ASSLDRNYGYT	TRBV28	TRBD1	11	TRBJ1-2
AISLTRDSYEQY	TRBV10-3	NA	12	TRBJ2-7
ASSPRGFHYGYT	TRBV5-6	NA	12	TRBJ1-2
ASSPATGSTDTQY	TRBV5-1	TRBD1	13	TRBJ2-3
ASSVLAGGAGNTIY	TRBV9	TRBD1	14	TRBJ1-3
ASSARAGAYNEQF	TRBV2	TRBD2	13	TRBJ2-1
ASSRYREGPLH	TRBV7-8	NA	11	TRBJ1-6
AWNPGQGVAGNTIY	TRBV30	TRBD1	14	TRBJ1-3
ASSSTAYT	TRBV12-1	NA	8	TRBJ1-2
AWTAMTGVNTEAF	TRBV30	NA	13	TRBJ1-1
ASSLLAPYEQF	TRBV27	NA	11	TRBJ2-1
ASSRGSYGYT	TRBV28	NA	10	TRBJ1-2
ASSGRDDSNTGELF	TRBV18	NA	14	TRBJ2-2
ASDRGDNQPQH	TRBV28	TRBD1	11	TRBJ1-5
ASSPRPGTGPVIEKLF	TRBV18	TRBD1	16	TRBJ1-4